The 23 T cell receptor beta chains reported below all come from one sample, sequenced in a study of blood T cell repertoires in COVID-19. Only in-frame clones appear in the TCRdb table, and some are missing; sequencing was by immunoSEQ multiplex PCR. The table lists around 300,000 clones, roughly 89% of them singletons. The sequenced sample consisted of peripheral blood. These receptors came from a middle-aged woman who had recovered from COVID-19.

The CDR3 bases are TGTGCCAGCAGCCGTGAGTTCTCTGGGGCCAACGTCCTGACTTTC. Protein: CASSREFSGANVLTF. V gene TRBV14 combines with J gene TRBJ2-6; D uncertain. V lost 4 bases, J lost 0 bases, and 7 bases lay in between. The CDR3 is 15 amino acids. Germline CDR1 is SGHDN and CDR2 is FVKESK.

The CDR3 is CASTTIPSGSPDTQYF. The CDR3 DNA sequence: TGCGCCAGCACTACAATCCCTAGCGGGAGTCCGGATACGCAGTATTTT. The chain is built from TRBV5-1 and TRBJ2-3, with 10 bases lining up with TRBD2. The trim removed 6 bases at V and 6 bases at J, leaving 13 bases unmatched. Germline-derived CDR1 and CDR2 are SGHRS and YFSETQ. CDR3 size: 16 residues.

The rearrangement joins TRBV23-1 to TRBJ2-2; 7 bases match TRBD2. TRBV23-1 is placed among ORFs of uncertain function. The junction had 9 bases not matched to a gene; V was cut back by 4 bases and J by 7 bases. CDR3 length: 15 amino acids. The CDR3 protein is CASSLGGRGSGELFF. The CDR3 region has the DNA TGCGCCAGCAGTCTTGGAGGGAGGGGTAGCGGGGAGCTGTTTTTT.

This clone was detected once. This sequence joins TRBV7-2 and TRBJ1-2, with 7 bases lining up with TRBD1. V shed 5 bases, J shed 0 bases, and the junction held 9 bases outside the gene matches. Germline V gives CDR1 SGHTA, CDR2 FQGNSA. The CDR3 has 16 residues. CDR3 nucleotides: TGTGCCAGCAGCGCATCCCGGGACAGATCTAACTATGGCTACACCTTC. Protein: CASSASRDRSNYGYTF.

V gene TRBV30 combines with J gene TRBJ2-2; 7 bases are shared with TRBD1. Per the germline V gene, CDR1 is GTSNPN and CDR2 is SVGIG (reference sequence). The length of the CDR3 is 17 residues. The junction had 18 bases not matched to a gene; V was cut back by 4 bases and J by 7 bases. The CDR3, as DNA: TGTGCCTGGACCGACGGTACAGGGGTCCATGGATTCGGGGAGCTGTTTTTT. Protein: CAWTDGTGVHGFGELFF.

V usage is TRBV2 and J usage is TRBJ2-7; D remains unclear. In germline, CDR1 is SNHLY, CDR2 FYNNEI. Deletions cut 1 base from V and 5 bases from J, with 15 bases between. CDR3 length: 15 amino acids. The CDR3 loop reads CASSEGGQAFDEQYF. The DNA for the CDR3 is TGTGCCAGCAGTGAAGGTGGTCAGGCCTTTGACGAGCAGTACTTC.

The chain links TRBV5-6 to TRBJ2-2, with D tentatively TRBD2 (5 bases). The CDR3 spans 15 residues. V was cut by 0 bases and J by 6 bases, with 12 bases left in between. Germline V CDR1 and CDR2: SGHDT, YYEEEE. The DNA for the CDR3 is TGTGCCAGCAGCTTGGGTTTTGGAGGAGCCGGGGAGCTGTTTTTT. This translates into CASSLGFGGAGELFF.

The gene calls are TRBV5-8 and TRBJ1-1; TRBD1 matches at 10 bases. The V gene end was trimmed by 2 bases and the J gene end by 1 base; junction bases not matched to a gene: 2. This CDR3 spans 15 amino acids. The germline gives CDR1 SGHTS, CDR2 YDEGEE. Written as DNA, the CDR3 is TGTGCCAGCAGCTTCGGACAGGGGGGGAACACTGAAGCTTTCTTT. It encodes CASSFGQGGNTEAFF.

This chain uses TRBV7-3 with TRBJ2-3; 8 bases fit TRBD1. The V gene end was trimmed by 5 bases and the J gene end by 1 base; junction bases not matched to a gene: 5. This CDR3 is built from 15 residues. Germline CDR1 reads SGHTA; CDR2 reads FQGTGA. The CDR3 nucleotides are TGTGCCAGCAGCCCGACAGGGGATCGCACAGATACGCAGTATTTT. This encodes CASSPTGDRTDTQYF.

V gene TRBV24-1 combines with J gene TRBJ2-1; no clear D. V lost 1 base and J 1 base, leaving 10 bases between the germline ends. Germline V gene data show CDR1 as KGHDR and CDR2 as SFDVKD. CDR3 size: 16 residues. CDR3 protein: CATSDFEPSSYNEQFF. The CDR3, as DNA: TGTGCCACCAGTGATTTTGAGCCGAGTTCCTACAATGAGCAGTTCTTC.

This CDR3 reads CASSIGAGDLYGYTF. CDR3 DNA sequence: TGTGCCAGTAGTATAGGGGCAGGTGACCTCTATGGCTACACCTTC. J is TRBJ1-2 and V is TRBV19; D ambiguous. The V gene lost 1 base and the J gene lost 4 bases, with 13 bases spanning the gap. The CDR3 is 15 residues long. Germline CDR1 and CDR2: LNHDA and SQIVND (reference sequence).

The gene calls are TRBV18 and TRBJ2-3; TRBD1 is a possible D gene (7 bases). This CDR3 spans 15 amino acids. Germline CDR1 KGHSH, CDR2 LQKENI. With 3 bases removed from V and 2 bases from J, the gap between germline ends came to 12 bases. CDR3 region: CASSPAGGNTDTQYF. CDR3 nucleotides: TGTGCCAGCTCACCGGCAGGGGGGAACACAGATACGCAGTATTTT.

V and J are TRBV28 and TRBJ2-3, with D possibly TRBD1 on 6 matching bases. Germline loops: CDR1 MDHEN, CDR2 SYDVKM. The CDR3 length is 14 residues. Trimming stripped 6 bases from V and 2 bases from J, with 12 bases between. For the CDR3, the DNA is TGTGCCAGCAGCATGACAGGCAACACAGATACGCAGTATTTT. It is translated as CASSMTGNTDTQYF.

V usage is TRBV2 and J usage is TRBJ2-6, with a tentative D call TRBD1 (6 bases). CDR1 is SNHLY and CDR2 is FYNNEI in the germline V gene. The germline V and J ends were trimmed by 9 bases and 2 bases, with 11 bases remaining between them. This CDR3 is built from 14 residues. The CDR3 loop reads CASKGTPGANVLTF. DNA of the CDR3: TGTGCCAGTAAGGGGACACCTGGGGCCAACGTCCTGACTTTC. Complete variable domain (other parts from reference TRBV2 and TRBJ2-6): EPEVTQTPSHQVTQMGQEVILRCVPISNHLYFYWYRQILGQKVEFLVSFYNNEISEKSEIFDDQFSVERPDGSNFTLKIRSTKLEDSAMYFCASKGTPGANVLTFGAGSRLTVL.

This chain connects TRBV7-9 to TRBJ1-6; 10 bases are shared with TRBD1. In germline, CDR1 is SEHNR, CDR2 FQNEAQ (reference sequence). The CDR3 is made up of 16 amino acids. V shed 5 bases, J shed 4 bases, and the junction held 5 bases outside the gene matches. CDR3 sequence reads: CASSPGTGAYNSPLHF. The DNA for the CDR3 is TGTGCCAGCAGCCCCGGGACAGGGGCTTATAATTCACCCCTCCACTTT.

The chain links TRBV5-4 to TRBJ2-1, with D possibly being TRBD1 (7 bases). Germline CDR1 is SGHNT and CDR2 is YYREEE (reference sequence). Deletions cut 1 base from V and 8 bases from J, with 19 bases between. The CDR3 has 16 amino acids. CDR3 residues: CASSLSAQGRRDEQFF. The CDR3 DNA reads as TGTGCCAGCAGCTTGTCGGCACAGGGGAGGAGGGATGAGCAGTTCTTC.

This chain joins TRBV3-1 (or the pseudogene TRBV3-2) and TRBJ2-7; possible D gene TRBD2, 6 bases. The CDR3 consists of 17 residues. Between the trimmed V and J ends, which lost 0 bases and 0 bases, there was a span of 15 bases. The germline V gene encodes CDR1 LGHDT and CDR2 YNNKEL (reference sequence). The CDR3 DNA reads TGTGCCAGCAGCCAAGAGGGACTTCACGCCAGCTCCTACGAGCAGTACTTC. It is translated as CASSQEGLHASSYEQYF.

V and J are TRBV11-3 and TRBJ2-1; the match to TRBD2 covers 8 bases. After removal of 5 bases from V and 9 bases from J, the junction contained 3 bases not matched to a gene. Germline assignment: CDR1 SGHNT and CDR2 YENEEA. The length of the CDR3 is 12 residues. The CDR3 protein is CASSETSVEQFF. The DNA for the CDR3 is TGTGCCAGCAGCGAGACTAGCGTTGAGCAGTTCTTC.

CDR3 nucleotide sequence: TGTGCCATAAGGGACAGGGTCTATGGCTACACCTTC. This codes for CAIRDRVYGYTF. This chain uses TRBV2 with TRBJ1-2; 9 bases are a match to TRBD1. Germline V lookup: CDR1 SNHLY, CDR2 FYNNEI. Germline trimming cut 10 bases from V and 4 bases from J; bases unmatched to any gene: 4. The length of the CDR3 is 12 residues.

This chain uses TRBV5-1 with TRBJ1-5, with D uncertain. V gave up 3 bases and J gave up 0 bases, with 22 bases separating them. CDR1 and CDR2 (germline): SGHRS, YFSETQ. The CDR3 totals 19 residues. In DNA form, the CDR3 reads TGCGCCAGCAGCTCCACCCCCTCGAATCCGGGAAATAGCAATCAGCCCCAGCATTTT. Protein product: CASSSTPSNPGNSNQPQHF.

The chain uses TRBV18 and TRBJ2-1; weak D call: TRBD2 (6 bases). The germline V gene has CDR1 KGHSH and CDR2 LQKENI. This CDR3 has 14 amino acids. V was shortened by 0 bases and J by 10 bases, with 13 bases between the two germline ends. The DNA for the CDR3 is TGTGCCAGCTCACCACCGTTCGGGAGTCGAGAGCAGTTCTTC. This encodes CASSPPFGSREQFF.

The chain recombines TRBV29-1 with TRBJ2-1, with TRBD2 identical over 8 bases. This CDR3 has 15 amino acids. The V gene end was trimmed by 5 bases and the J gene end by 5 bases; junction bases not matched to a gene: 11. CDR1 is SQVTM and CDR2 is ANQGSEA in the germline V gene. CDR3 coding DNA: TGCAGCGTTTCGGGAATGAGCGGGAGTGACAATGAGCAGTTCTTC. As protein: CSVSGMSGSDNEQFF.

The chain uses TRBV9 and TRBJ2-3; 7 nucleotides match TRBD2. Germline-derived CDR1 and CDR2 are SGDLS and YYNGEE. V lost 3 bases to trimming and J lost 6 bases; unmatched junction nucleotides: 16. The CDR3 loop spans 17 amino acids. DNA for the CDR3: TGTGCCAGCAGCGCTAGCAGCGCGGGAGATATGTTGGATACGCAGTATTTT. Its protein is CASSASSAGDMLDTQYF.